This TCR beta chain came from a study of T cell repertoires in cytomegalovirus infection. Study-wide context: Recently described HLA-C-restricted plus well-studied HLA-B-restricted CMV epitopes were used. Both CMV infection and a matching HLA type were indicated by public TCR beta signatures.

Regarding this clonotype: The antigen is not known. The junction and the germline gene differ at one end; a read error may be behind it.

Using its own MiXCR run on the reads, TCRdb lists one record per CDR3 protein. Of about 900,000 distinct CDR3 sequences listed, approximately 31% are singletons. The study, taken as a whole, reports: Dominating the ex vivo response were TCR beta clonotypes that were CMV-specific and HLA-C-restricted.

This clonotype was sampled from a human donor in good health (CMV status not recorded). Some clones in this sample may be carry-over from other donors' samples. Source: cultured CD8+ T cells from PBMCs, taken from culture after CMV antigen stimulation.

CDR3 in DNA: TGTGCTAGCAGCTTAAGGGGCAGGGGGATCGACGAGCAGTACTTC. Its translation is CASSLRGRGIDEQYF. The rearrangement links TRBV7-7 to TRBJ2-7, with 7 bases matching TRBD1. The CDR3 is 15 residues long. Germline-derived CDR1 and CDR2 are SSHAT and FNYEAQ (reference sequence).